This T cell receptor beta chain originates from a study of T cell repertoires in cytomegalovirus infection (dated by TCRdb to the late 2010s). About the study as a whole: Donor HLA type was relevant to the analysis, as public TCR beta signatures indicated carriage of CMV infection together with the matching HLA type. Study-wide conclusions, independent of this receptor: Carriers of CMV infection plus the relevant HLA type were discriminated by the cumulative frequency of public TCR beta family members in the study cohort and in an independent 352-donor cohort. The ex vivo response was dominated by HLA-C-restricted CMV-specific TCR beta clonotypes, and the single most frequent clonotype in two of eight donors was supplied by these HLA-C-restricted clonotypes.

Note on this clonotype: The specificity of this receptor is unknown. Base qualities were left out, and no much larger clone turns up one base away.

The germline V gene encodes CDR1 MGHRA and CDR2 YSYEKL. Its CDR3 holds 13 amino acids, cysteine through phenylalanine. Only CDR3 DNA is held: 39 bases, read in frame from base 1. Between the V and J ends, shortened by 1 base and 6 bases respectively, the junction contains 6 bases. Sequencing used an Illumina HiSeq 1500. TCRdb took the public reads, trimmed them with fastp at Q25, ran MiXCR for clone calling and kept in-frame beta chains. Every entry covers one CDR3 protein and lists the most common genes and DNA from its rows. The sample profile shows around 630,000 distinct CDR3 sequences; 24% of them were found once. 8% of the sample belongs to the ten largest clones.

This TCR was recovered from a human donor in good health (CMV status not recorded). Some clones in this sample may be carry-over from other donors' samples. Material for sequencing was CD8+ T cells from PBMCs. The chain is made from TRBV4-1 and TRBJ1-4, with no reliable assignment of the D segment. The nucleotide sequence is TGCGCCAGCAGCCAAGTTATAGATGAAAAACTGTTTTTT. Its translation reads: CASSQVIDEKLFF.